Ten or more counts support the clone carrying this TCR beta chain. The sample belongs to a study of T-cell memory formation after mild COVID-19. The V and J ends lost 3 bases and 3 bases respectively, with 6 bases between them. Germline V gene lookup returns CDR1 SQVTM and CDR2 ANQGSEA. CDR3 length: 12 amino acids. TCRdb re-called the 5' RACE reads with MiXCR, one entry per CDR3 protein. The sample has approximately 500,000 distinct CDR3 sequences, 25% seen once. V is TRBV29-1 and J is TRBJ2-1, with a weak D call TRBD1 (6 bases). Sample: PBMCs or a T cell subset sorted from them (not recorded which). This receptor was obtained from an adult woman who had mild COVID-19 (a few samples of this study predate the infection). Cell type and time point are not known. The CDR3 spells CSVEDSYNEQFF. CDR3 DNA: TGCAGCGTTGAGGACAGCTACAATGAGCAGTTCTTC.